What follows are 7 T cell receptor beta chains derived from one specimen sequenced in a study of blood T cell repertoires in COVID-19. Sequencing was performed with immunoSEQ multiplex PCR; in TCRdb, only in-frame clones are kept and a portion is missing. In the table there are fewer than 200,000 clones, around 80% of which are singletons. Sample: peripheral blood. All receptors derive from a woman between 70 and 85 years old who had recovered from COVID-19.

The V call is TRBV21-1, the J call TRBJ1-1; the D segment call TRBD1 is taken from the table without a DNA check. TRBV21-1 is tagged as a pseudogene. The CDR3 runs to 17 residues. CDR3 sequence reads: CASSKALGQGAKTEAFF. The DNA of the CDR3 is TGTGCCAGCAGCAAAGCGCTTGGGCAGGGGGCGAAAACTGAAGCTTTCTTT.

This clone showed up just a few times. The chain recombines TRBV5-5 with TRBJ1-5, with D possibly TRBD1 on 6 matching bases. CDR1 and CDR2 (germline): SGHKS, YYEKEE (reference sequence). Trimming removed 0 bases from V and 5 bases from J, with 6 bases in between. This CDR3 is 13 amino acids long. Here the CDR3 DNA reads TGTGCCAGCAGCTTGGGGGGGCATCAGCCCCAGCATTTT. Translating it yields CASSLGGHQPQHF.

This chain joins TRBV7-9 and TRBJ2-5; possibly TRBD1 for D (6 bases). From germline, CDR1 is SEHNR and CDR2 FQNEAQ (reference sequence). CDR3 length: 14 amino acids. V was cut by 7 bases and J by 0 bases, with 12 bases left in between. The CDR3 loop is CASNAQGHQETQYF. CDR3 DNA: TGTGCCAGCAACGCACAGGGCCACCAAGAGACCCAGTACTTC.

The chain carries TRBV5-1 and TRBJ1-1; no definite D call. V was clipped by 1 base and J by 1 base, with 5 bases between them. Per germline, CDR1 SGHRS and CDR2 YFSETQ. The CDR3 covers 13 residues. Here the CDR3 reads CASSLNQNTEAFF. The CDR3 region has the DNA TGCGCCAGCAGCTTGAATCAGAACACTGAAGCTTTCTTT.

CDR3 protein: CASSIDYFGGAVGSGNTIYF. DNA of the CDR3: TGTGCCAGTAGTATAGATTACTTCGGAGGTGCGGTGGGCTCTGGAAACACCATATATTTT. V is TRBV19 and J is TRBJ1-3; D uncertain. In germline, CDR1 is LNHDA, CDR2 SQIVND (reference sequence). V was cut by 0 bases and J by 0 bases, with 21 bases left in between. The CDR3 totals 20 residues.

This sequence joins TRBV30 and TRBJ1-2; tentative D call: TRBD1 (6 bases). The CDR3 spans 12 residues. Between the trimmed V and J ends, which lost 2 bases and 6 bases, there was a span of 10 bases. Germline loops: CDR1 GTSNPN, CDR2 SVGIG (reference sequence). CDR3 DNA sequence: TGTGCCTGGAGTCGACAGGCGGATGGCTACACCTTC. Its translation is CAWSRQADGYTF.

This clone was seen more than once but under ten times. The chain combines TRBV6-5 with TRBJ2-7; D gene ambiguous. CDR1 and CDR2 (germline): MNHEY, SVGAGI. The CDR3 sequence is 12 residues long. Trimming took 6 bases from V and 1 from J, leaving 7 bases between them. The CDR3 nucleotides read TGTGCCAGCAGCCCCCCGTCCTACGAGCAGTACTTC. It specifies CASSPPSYEQYF.